Listed below are T cell receptor beta chains from one sample, sequenced in a study of T-cell reconstitution after alpha-beta-depleted transplantation in children. A single record per CDR3 protein comes from TCRdb applying MiXCR to the PCR reads. The data show about 500,000 distinct CDR3 sequences, about an eighth seen once. Specimen: PBMCs, mostly from graft donor cells, collected 180 days after TCRalphabeta/CD19-depleted stem cell transplant. These receptors all come from a female patient between 2 and 10 years old who had a stem cell transplant for aplastic anemia, so the T cells may come from the graft donor. CDR3s leave out the opening cysteine and the closing phenylalanine or tryptophan.

CDR3: ASSLATPAYNEQF; V: TRBV5-1; J: TRBJ2-1
CDR3: ASRPGQGAITGELF; V: TRBV12-3/TRBV12-4; J: TRBJ2-2
CDR3: AIRRGVQETQY; V: TRBV6-5; J: TRBJ2-5
CDR3: ASSLGRSTKRPDTQY; V: TRBV12-3/TRBV12-4; J: TRBJ2-3
CDR3: SGENLGYEQY; V: TRBV29-1; J: TRBJ2-7
CDR3: SVTDTSGGFNEQF; V: TRBV29-1; J: TRBJ2-1
CDR3: ASSQGATNYGYT; V: TRBV7-6; J: TRBJ1-2
CDR3: ASSQPFWARSSPDTQY; V: TRBV4-3; J: TRBJ2-3
CDR3: ASTLGGIIYGYT; V: TRBV12-3/TRBV12-4; J: TRBJ1-2
CDR3: ATKQRGGGPGANVLT; V: TRBV15; J: TRBJ2-6